Here is one T cell receptor (beta chain) with its context. Distinct nucleotide sequences in the sample also encode this CDR3. The data stem from a study of blood T cell repertoires in COVID-19. As for the study in general: The samples span acute and convalescent COVID-19 from the United States, Italy and Spain. T cells, B-cell-depleted T cells, or PBMCs provided the cDNA or gDNA that served as material.

With V trimmed by 1 base and J by 0 bases, 0 bases remained unmatched. This CDR3 has 15 residues. Germline CDR1 SGHNT, CDR2 YENEEA. Original handling: Reference gene primer amplification gave estimated nucleated cell counts. The assay was immunoSEQ multiplex PCR, and TCRdb's table has in-frame clones only and misses some. That table supplies the V and J calls and clone size; D and trimming were determined from the DNA. The sample includes 55,000 to 75,000 clones, around nine tenths of them seen just once. The clonotype comes from a human donor with active COVID-19. The donor label of this sample is uncertain. This chain connects TRBV11-3 to TRBJ2-1, with 7 bases lining up with TRBD2. The specimen was peripheral blood. The CDR3 DNA reads TGTGCCAGCAGCTTAGCGGGGGGCTCCTACAATGAGCAGTTCTTC. This gives the protein CASSLAGGSYNEQFF.